These 8 T cell receptor beta chains came from one sample sequenced in a study of cytomegalovirus exposure and HLA in healthy donors. The PCR used 60 Vbeta and 13 Jbeta primers. Data came from immunoSEQ multiplex PCR; TCRdb stores just in-frame clones and leaves some out. Of over 150,000 clones in the sample, about four fifths were seen once. Sequenced input: PBMCs. The receptors here all came from a man aged 25 to 40 in good health and CMV-seronegative.

The rearrangement joins TRBV30 to TRBJ1-1; D uncertain. Per the germline V gene, CDR1 is GTSNPN and CDR2 is SVGIG (reference sequence). The CDR3 consists of 14 residues. Trimming cost V 0 bases and J 1 base, with 9 bases left between them. DNA for the CDR3: TGTGCCTGGAGTGTAGCTCACCCGAACACTGAAGCTTTCTTT. Its protein is CAWSVAHPNTEAFF.

A word on this clone: One end of the junction fails to match germline, which may point to a read error. Other DNA sequences from this sample encode an identical CDR3 as well. This chain uses TRBV7-9 with TRBJ2-5; 8 nucleotides align to TRBD1. CDR1 and CDR2 from the germline V gene are SEHNR and FQNEAQ (reference sequence). This CDR3 region has 14 residues. The CDR3 bases are TGCGCCAGCAGGGGGGACAGGCCTCGGGAGACCCAGTACTTC. It specifies CASRGDRPRETQYF.

The chain links TRBV27 to TRBJ2-5; 10 bases are a match to TRBD2. The J call may not be correct, given that the DNA end is closer to TRBJ2-7. Germline V gives CDR1 MNHEY, CDR2 SMNVEV (reference sequence). This CDR3 has 16 amino acids. The CDR3 sequence: CASARVSSGSSYEQYF. The DNA of the CDR3 is TGTGCCAGCGCCCGAGTCTCTAGCGGGAGCTCCTACGAGCAGTACTTC.

The chain joins TRBV7-2 to TRBJ1-3, with a possible D match to TRBD1 (5 bases). V was pared by 5 bases and J by 1 base, with 9 bases between. Germline V gene sequence: CDR1 SGHTA, CDR2 FQGNSA. This CDR3 is 14 amino acids long. CDR3 residues: CASSPGKSGNTIYF. The CDR3 DNA is TGTGCCAGCAGCCCAGGGAAGTCTGGAAACACCATATATTTT.

This clone occurred a few times. The CDR3 DNA reads TGTGCCACCAGCAGAACTTTACAGGGAGGGTCTTCACCCCTCCACTTT. Translation: CATSRTLQGGSSPLHF. V is TRBV15 and J is TRBJ1-6; D is possibly TRBD1 (6 bases). V lost 2 bases and J lost 9, with 17 bases in between. Per germline, CDR1 LNHNV and CDR2 YYDKDF (reference sequence). The CDR3 length is 16 residues. Complete variable domain (other parts from reference TRBV15 and TRBJ1-6): DAMVIQNPRYQVTQFGKPVTLSCSQTLNHNVMYWYQQKSSQAPKLLFHYYDKDFNNEADTPDNFQSRRPNTSFCFLDIRSPGLGDTAMYLCATSRTLQGGSSPLHFGNGTRLTVT.

This clone appeared a single time. CDR3 region: CASSVSGAHQPQHF. For the CDR3, the DNA is TGTGCCAGCAGCGTATCAGGGGCGCATCAGCCCCAGCATTTT. This chain joins TRBV9 and TRBJ1-5; TRBD1 might be the D (6 bases). This CDR3 contains 14 residues. Trimming left V 1 base short and J 5 bases short, with 10 bases between. Germline lookup yields CDR1 SGDLS and CDR2 YYNGEE.

The chain couples TRBV27 to TRBJ2-1; 11 bases line up with TRBD2. CDR3 length: 16 residues. Germline loops: CDR1 MNHEY, CDR2 SMNVEV (reference sequence). V dropped 4 bases and J dropped 9; count of bases not matched to a gene: 11. The CDR3 sequence: CASSYSGRGFRGEQFF. As DNA, the CDR3 is TGTGCCAGCAGTTATAGCGGGAGGGGTTTTAGGGGTGAGCAGTTCTTC.

This clone was counted a few times. The V and J genes are TRBV27 and TRBJ2-5; 10 bases align to TRBD2. V shed 5 bases, J shed 11 bases, and the junction held 17 bases outside the gene matches. The CDR3 has 16 residues. Germline CDR1 MNHEY, CDR2 SMNVEV (reference sequence). The CDR3 reads CASSQRGTSAPREQYF. In nucleotides, the CDR3 is TGTGCCAGCAGTCAAAGGGGGACTAGCGCTCCTCGGGAGCAGTACTTC.